These 20 T cell receptor beta chains were sequenced from one sample in a study of CD8 T cells in ankylosing spondylitis. Study findings and constraints: A TCR beta motif of about eight highly homologous variants seemed to mark ankylosing spondylitis blood.

No antigen has been identified for these receptors. MiXCR, run by TCRdb on the 5' RACE reads, gives a single entry per CDR3 protein. The sample carries about 540,000 distinct CDR3 sequences, about 12% recorded once. The sequenced material came from blood, either unsorted or a sorted T cell fraction (not recorded which). These receptors were taken from a male donor with ankylosing spondylitis.

This clonotype has only a few counts. V and J are TRBV27 and TRBJ2-3, with D possibly being TRBD1 or TRBD2 (5 bases each). The germline gives CDR1 MNHEY, CDR2 SMNVEV (reference sequence). Trimming left V 3 bases short and J 2 bases short, with 12 bases between. The CDR3 loop spans 15 amino acids. DNA of the CDR3: TGTGCCAGCAGTTTCGGACAACGGGACACAGATACGCAGTATTTT. Amino acids: CASSFGQRDTDTQYF.

The chain carries TRBV5-1 and TRBJ1-1, with no clear D. CDR1 and CDR2 (germline): SGHRS, YFSETQ. This CDR3 comprises 15 residues. Trimming pared 0 bases from V and 4 bases from J, leaving 13 bases between. CDR3 loop: CASSLVGLGGTEAFF. The DNA for the CDR3 is TGCGCCAGCAGCTTGGTAGGCCTAGGAGGCACTGAAGCTTTCTTT.

This clonotype was counted a few times. V gene TRBV12-3 or TRBV12-4 combines with J gene TRBJ2-2; D is perhaps TRBD1 (5 bases). V was shortened by 0 bases and J by 3 bases, with 14 bases between the two germline ends. The CDR3 is made up of 17 amino acids. Written as DNA, the CDR3 is TGTGCCAGCAGTTTAGCTGGGGCCGCCTACCACACCGGGGAGCTGTTTTTT. It translates to CASSLAGAAYHTGELFF.

In this sample, this clonotype turned up a few times. The J gene is TRBJ2-7, the V gene TRBV28; perhaps D is TRBD1 or TRBD2 (5 bases each). The germline gives CDR1 MDHEN, CDR2 SYDVKM. Trimming shortened V by 4 bases and J by 5 bases, and 21 bases separated the two germline ends. CDR3 length equals 16 residues. Here the CDR3 reads CASSSLDRLNGNEQYV. The CDR3 coding sequence is TGTGCCAGCAGTTCTCTCGACAGACTTAACGGGAACGAGCAGTACGTC.

The CDR3 sequence is CATSRDSEGGYEQYF. The CDR3 nucleotides are TGTGCCACCAGCAGAGATAGTGAGGGGGGTTACGAGCAGTACTTC. The rearrangement joins TRBV15 to TRBJ2-7, with D possibly called TRBD1 or TRBD2 (6 bases each). CDR3 length: 15 amino acids. CDR1 and CDR2 (germline): LNHNV, YYDKDF (reference sequence). V dropped 0 bases and J dropped 4 bases, with 13 bases sitting between them. Variable domain in full (rest from reference TRBV15 and TRBJ2-7): DAMVIQNPRYQVTQFGKPVTLSCSQTLNHNVMYWYQQKSSQAPKLLFHYYDKDFNNEADTPDNFQSRRPNTSFCFLDIRSPGLGDTAMYLCATSRDSEGGYEQYFGPGTRLTVT.

The chain combines TRBV7-6 with TRBJ2-3; 10 positions match TRBD2. The CDR3 covers 18 residues. Per the germline V gene, CDR1 is SGHVS and CDR2 is FNYEAQ. V gave up 4 bases and J gave up 1 base; unmatched junction bases: 11. CDR3 amino acids: CASSSRASSGRGTDTQYF. The CDR3 nucleotides read TGTGCCAGCAGCTCCCGGGCCTCTAGCGGGAGAGGCACAGATACGCAGTATTTT. Combining the CDR3 with reference TRBV7-6 and TRBJ2-3 gives the whole variable domain GAGVSQSPRYKVTKRGQDVALRCDPISGHVSLYWYRQALGQGPEFLTYFNYEAQQDKSGLPNDRFSAERPEGSISTLTIQRTEQRDSAMYRCASSSRASSGRGTDTQYFGPGTRLTVL.

V is TRBV20-1 and J is TRBJ1-5; the D is unclear. Trimming took off 6 bases at V and 4 bases at J, with 16 bases between the two ends. Germline values: CDR1 DFQATT, CDR2 SNEGSKA (reference sequence). This CDR3 spans 14 amino acids. The CDR3 loop is CSAHSLGENQPQHF. The CDR3 DNA sequence: TGCAGTGCCCACTCGTTGGGCGAGAATCAGCCCCAGCATTTT.

V and J are TRBV10-3 and TRBJ2-3; perhaps TRBD1 as D (5 bases). The CDR3 runs 14 residues. CDR1 and CDR2 (germline): ENHRY, SYGVKD. Trimming shortened V by 5 bases and J by 1 base, and 10 bases separated the two germline ends. CDR3: CAISPQGGTDTQYF. In DNA, the CDR3 is TGTGCCATCAGTCCCCAGGGTGGCACAGATACGCAGTATTTT.

Only a few counts were recorded for this clonotype. The V call is TRBV20-1, the J call TRBJ2-5; 13 nucleotides match TRBD2. J was trimmed by 3 bases and V by 2 bases; bases with no gene match: 0. From germline, CDR1 is DFQATT and CDR2 SNEGSKA (reference sequence). This CDR3 has 14 amino acids. This chain's CDR3 is CSARTSGREETQYF. The CDR3 DNA reads as TGCAGTGCTAGAACTAGCGGGAGGGAAGAGACCCAGTACTTC.

V usage is TRBV27 and J usage is TRBJ1-1, with D hard to call. The length of the CDR3 is 13 residues. V was clipped by 9 bases and J by 6 bases, with 17 bases between them. Per germline, CDR1 MNHEY and CDR2 SMNVEV (reference sequence). In DNA, the CDR3 is TGTGCCAGTAAAAGGGCCGGGCCCGCTGAAGCTTTCTTT. It encodes CASKRAGPAEAFF.

This chain's CDR3 is CSARQGQGGRSLQETQYF. The DNA of the CDR3 is TGCAGTGCTAGACAGGGACAGGGGGGACGATCGCTCCAAGAGACCCAGTACTTC. The chain combines TRBV20-1 with TRBJ2-5; 11 bases fit TRBD1. In germline, CDR1 is DFQATT, CDR2 SNEGSKA (reference sequence). CDR3 size: 18 residues. J was trimmed by 1 base and V by 2 bases; bases with no gene match: 12.

This clonotype turned up a few times. The CDR3 DNA reads TGTGCCAGCAGCGACCTGGCGGAGAAAGATACGCAGTATTTT. Its protein product is CASSDLAEKDTQYF. J is TRBJ2-3 and V is TRBV7-9, with no clear D. From germline, CDR1 is SEHNR and CDR2 FQNEAQ (reference sequence). V was pared by 5 bases and J by 5 bases, with 14 bases between. The CDR3 sequence is 14 residues long.

This clonotype was seen only a few times. The V gene is TRBV24-1, the J gene TRBJ2-1; 12 bases match TRBD1. J lost 9 bases, V lost 2 bases, and 10 bases had no gene match. The CDR3 runs 17 residues. Germline V lookup: CDR1 KGHDR, CDR2 SFDVKD. This CDR3 reads CATSDSPGQGALGEQFF. Written as DNA, the CDR3 is TGTGCCACCAGTGATTCCCCGGGACAGGGGGCTTTGGGTGAGCAGTTCTTC.

The table lists this clonotype with many counts. The chain employs TRBV12-3 or TRBV12-4 and TRBJ2-5, with D hard to call. Trimming pared 4 bases from V and 0 bases from J, leaving 6 bases between. There are 13 residues in the CDR3. Written as DNA, the CDR3 is TGTGCCAGCAGTTCCTCGGACCAAGAGACCCAGTACTTC. Amino acid sequence: CASSSSDQETQYF.

Turning to this clonotype: One junction end does not reproduce the germline sequence, and a read error may be involved. J is TRBJ2-1 and V is TRBV2; 8 nucleotides agree with TRBD2. The length of the CDR3 is 12 residues. Germline CDR1 reads SNHLY; CDR2 reads FYNNEI. The CDR3 nucleotides are TGTGCCAGCAGTGCAACCGGCGGGAGGCTTCTCTTC. Its protein product is CASSATGGRLLF.

This clonotype was seen many times. The rearrangement joins TRBV20-1 to TRBJ2-5; D not resolved. In germline, CDR1 is DFQATT, CDR2 SNEGSKA (reference sequence). The V end lost 5 bases, the J end lost 2 bases, and 9 bases lay between the germline ends. The CDR3 has 12 residues. The CDR3 region has the DNA TGCAGTGCTGTGACTCAGCAAGAGACCCAGTACTTC. Residues: CSAVTQQETQYF.

This clonotype was seen repeatedly, ten times or more. V usage is TRBV12-3 or TRBV12-4 and J usage is TRBJ2-3; no reliable D call. This CDR3 spans 12 amino acids. V lost 5 bases to trimming and J lost 6 bases, with 9 bases between them. CDR3 DNA: TGTGCCAGCAGTCCTTCTTCGGATACGCAGTATTTT. It yields the protein CASSPSSDTQYF.

The chain has TRBV7-9 and TRBJ1-5; D is unresolved. Deletions cut 0 bases from V and 5 bases from J, with 8 bases between. This CDR3 has 14 amino acids. CDR1 is SEHNR, CDR2 FQNEAQ, per germline (reference sequence). The CDR3 coding sequence is TGTGCCAGCAGCTTAGCGAGGAGTGATCAGCCCCAGCATTTT. Its translation: CASSLARSDQPQHF. Full variable domain (remainder filled in from reference TRBV7-9 and TRBJ1-5): DTGVSQNPRHKITKRGQNVTFRCDPISEHNRLYWYRQTLGQGPEFLTYFQNEAQLEKSRLLSDRFSAERPKGSFSTLEIQRTEQGDSAMYLCASSLARSDQPQHFGDGTRLSIL.

This clonotype was found many times. The chain links TRBV5-1 to TRBJ2-1; 11 positions agree with TRBD2. The CDR3 runs to 17 residues. Germline values: CDR1 SGHRS, CDR2 YFSETQ. V gave up 3 bases and J gave up 4 bases; unmatched junction bases: 9. DNA of the CDR3: TGCGCCAGCAGCTCTACTCCCGGGACTAGCGGATACAATGAGCAGTTCTTC. It codes for CASSSTPGTSGYNEQFF.

This clonotype was seen only a few times. The chain carries TRBV4-2 and TRBJ1-6; no reliable D call. The length of the CDR3 is 16 residues. V shed 3 bases and J shed 7 bases, with 16 bases lying between them. CDR1 is LGHNA and CDR2 is YNFKEQ in the germline V gene. The CDR3 bases are TGTGCCAGCAGCCACTTCGGCGGGGAGATAAATTCACCCCTCCACTTT. This encodes CASSHFGGEINSPLHF.